This T cell receptor beta chain was recovered during a study of blood T cell repertoires in COVID-19. Overall study context: The United States, Italy and Spain provided the acute and convalescent COVID-19 samples. T cells, B-cell-depleted T cells, or PBMCs supplied cDNA or gDNA.

Authors' analysis steps: Amplification of reference gene primers provided the estimated nucleated cell counts. The assay was immunoSEQ multiplex PCR, and TCRdb's table has in-frame clones only and misses some. The V and J calls and clone size were taken over from that table, and D and trimming were inferred from the DNA. The sample shows approximately 210,000 clones, roughly 85% of them seen only once. CDR3 length: 15 residues. The V gene end was trimmed by 5 bases and the J gene end by 5 bases; junction bases not matched to a gene: 11. From germline, CDR1 is SGHRS and CDR2 YFSETQ. Specimen: peripheral blood. The sequence was obtained from a man aged 25 to 45 who had recovered from COVID-19. V gene TRBV5-1 combines with J gene TRBJ2-3; 7 bases fit TRBD2. CDR3 coding DNA: TGCGCCAGCAGTTTAAATCCGGGAGGTAGAGATACGCAGTATTTT. Its translation is CASSLNPGGRDTQYF.